This TCR beta chain was documented in a study of OX40 agonist ivuxolimab in advanced cancers. Background on the study: Enrolled patients in dose escalation had cancers that were hepatocellular carcinoma, melanoma, renal cell or head and neck cancer. Participants, around 80% male, averaged approximately 56 years of age, ranging from 23 to 79. Whole-study results and caveats: Among some nonresponders, normalized T-cell clonal expansion was also low.

As concerns this clone: Its cognate antigen is unknown.

Here immunoSEQ multiplex PCR was the method, and the copy in TCRdb shows in-frame clones only, minus some. The sample contains around 46,000 clones, approximately 90% of which appear only once. This receptor was obtained from an adult with an advanced solid tumor such as melanoma, head and neck, liver or kidney cancer. The sample was CD4+ or CD8+ T cells sorted from blood, taken in a trial of the OX40 agonist ivuxolimab.

The DNA for the CDR3 is TGTGCCACCAGCAGAGACCTGGGGGCCGGCAATCAGCCCCAGCATTTT. It codes for CATSRDLGAGNQPQHF. The chain combines TRBV15 with TRBJ1-5, with D possibly matching TRBD1 (6 bases). Germline loops: CDR1 LNHNV, CDR2 YYDKDF (reference sequence). The V gene lost 0 bases and the J gene lost 2 bases, with 11 bases spanning the gap. The CDR3 extends over 16 amino acids.